This TCR beta chain was identified during a study of Ad26.COV2.S vaccination and SARS-CoV-2 variants. Germline CDR1 is SGHTA and CDR2 is FQGTGA. This CDR3 comprises 14 residues. With 2 bases removed from V and 2 bases from J, the gap between germline ends came to 8 bases. Repertoires were generated with immunoSEQ multiplex PCR, while TCRdb's copy carries only in-frame clones and drops some. The sample lists about 680,000 clones, more than 70% occurring once. Sample treatment: around 19 received Ad26.COV2.S at low or high dose, single or two shots; several received placebo; per-sample allocation not given. Specimens were obtained on day 63 following the first vaccine or placebo injection.

This TCR was sampled from a person aged 18-60 years who received the Ad26.COV2.S COVID-19 vaccine or a placebo. This specimen was peripheral blood, taken in a trial of Ad26.COV2.S vaccine versus placebo. V and J are TRBV7-3 and TRBJ2-3; D is ambiguous. In DNA, the CDR3 is TGTGCCAGCAGCTTAGGCGGCCACACAGATACGCAGTATTTT. Translation gives CASSLGGHTDTQYF.